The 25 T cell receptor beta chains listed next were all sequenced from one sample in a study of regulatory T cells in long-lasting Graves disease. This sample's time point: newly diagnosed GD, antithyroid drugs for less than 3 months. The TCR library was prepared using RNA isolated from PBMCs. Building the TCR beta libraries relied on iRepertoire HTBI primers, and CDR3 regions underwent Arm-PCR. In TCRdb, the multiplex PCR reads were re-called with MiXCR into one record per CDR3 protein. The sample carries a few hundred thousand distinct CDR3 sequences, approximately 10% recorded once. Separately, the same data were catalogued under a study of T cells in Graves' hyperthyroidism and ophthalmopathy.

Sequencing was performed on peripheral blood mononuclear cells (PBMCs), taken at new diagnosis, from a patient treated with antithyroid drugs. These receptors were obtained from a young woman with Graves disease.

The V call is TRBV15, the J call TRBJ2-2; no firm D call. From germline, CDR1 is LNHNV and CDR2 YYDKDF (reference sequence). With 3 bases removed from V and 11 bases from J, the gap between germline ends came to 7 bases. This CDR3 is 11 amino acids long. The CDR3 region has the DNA TGTGCCACCAGCAGTGTAGACGAGCTGTTTTTT. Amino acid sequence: CATSSVDELFF.

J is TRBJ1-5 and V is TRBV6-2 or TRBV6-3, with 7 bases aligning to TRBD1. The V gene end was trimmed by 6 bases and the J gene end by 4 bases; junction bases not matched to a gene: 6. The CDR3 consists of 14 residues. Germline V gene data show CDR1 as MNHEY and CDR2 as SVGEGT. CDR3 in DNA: TGTGCCAGCAGGACAGGGTTAGGGAATCAGCCCCAGCATTTT. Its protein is CASRTGLGNQPQHF.

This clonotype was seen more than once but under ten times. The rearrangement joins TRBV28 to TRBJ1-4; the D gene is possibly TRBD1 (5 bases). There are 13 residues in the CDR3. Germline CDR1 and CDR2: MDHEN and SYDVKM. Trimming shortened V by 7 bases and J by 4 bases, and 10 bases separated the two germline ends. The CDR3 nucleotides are TGTGCCAGCAACTGGGGCCTTAATGAAAAACTGTTTTTT. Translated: CASNWGLNEKLFF.

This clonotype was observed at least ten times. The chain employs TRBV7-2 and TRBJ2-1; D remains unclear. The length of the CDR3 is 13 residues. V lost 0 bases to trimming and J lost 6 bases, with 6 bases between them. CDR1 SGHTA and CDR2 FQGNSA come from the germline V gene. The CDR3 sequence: CASSLAEINEQFF. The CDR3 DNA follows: TGTGCCAGCAGCTTAGCTGAAATCAATGAGCAGTTCTTC.

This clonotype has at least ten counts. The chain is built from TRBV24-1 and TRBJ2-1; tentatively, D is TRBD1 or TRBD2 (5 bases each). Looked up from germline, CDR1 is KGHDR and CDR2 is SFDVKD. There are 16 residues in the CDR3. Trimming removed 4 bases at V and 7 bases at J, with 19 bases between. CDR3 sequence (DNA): TGTGCCACCAGTGACAATCGGGGCCCAATGGGGAATGAGCAGTTCTTC. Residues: CATSDNRGPMGNEQFF.

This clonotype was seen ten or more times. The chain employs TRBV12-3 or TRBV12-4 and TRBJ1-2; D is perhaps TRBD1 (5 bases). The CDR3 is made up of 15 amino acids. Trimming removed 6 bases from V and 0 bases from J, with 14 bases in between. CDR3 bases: TGTGCCAGCAGCAAGACAGCCACCGCTAACTATGGCTACACCTTC. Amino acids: CASSKTATANYGYTF.

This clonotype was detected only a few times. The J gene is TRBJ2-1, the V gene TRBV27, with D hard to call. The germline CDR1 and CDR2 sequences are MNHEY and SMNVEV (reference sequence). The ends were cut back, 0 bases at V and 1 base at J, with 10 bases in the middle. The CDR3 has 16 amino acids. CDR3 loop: CASSLSSPPSYNEQFF. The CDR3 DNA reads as TGTGCCAGCAGTTTATCGAGCCCGCCTTCCTACAATGAGCAGTTCTTC.

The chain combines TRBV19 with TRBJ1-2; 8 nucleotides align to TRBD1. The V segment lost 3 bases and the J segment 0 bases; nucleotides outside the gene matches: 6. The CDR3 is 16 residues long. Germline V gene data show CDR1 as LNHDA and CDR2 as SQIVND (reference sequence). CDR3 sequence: CASSMRTGRSNYGYTF. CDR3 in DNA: TGTGCCAGTAGTATGAGGACAGGGCGATCTAACTATGGCTACACCTTC.

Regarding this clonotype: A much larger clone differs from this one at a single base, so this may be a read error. CDR3 amino acids: CASSFLPSAYNEQFF. The CDR3 DNA reads TGTGCCAGCAGTTTTTTGCCTAGCGCTTACAATGAGCAGTTCTTC. The V and J genes are TRBV28 and TRBJ2-1; weak D call: TRBD2 (6 bases). Germline values: CDR1 MDHEN, CDR2 SYDVKM. The length of the CDR3 is 15 residues. V lost 3 bases to trimming and J lost 4 bases, with 13 bases between them.

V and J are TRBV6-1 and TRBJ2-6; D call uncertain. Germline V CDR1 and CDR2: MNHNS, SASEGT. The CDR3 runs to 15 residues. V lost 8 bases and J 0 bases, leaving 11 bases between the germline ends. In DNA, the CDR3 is TGTGCCAGCGCGTATAGGTCCTCTGGGGCCAACGTCCTGACTTTC. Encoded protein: CASAYRSSGANVLTF.

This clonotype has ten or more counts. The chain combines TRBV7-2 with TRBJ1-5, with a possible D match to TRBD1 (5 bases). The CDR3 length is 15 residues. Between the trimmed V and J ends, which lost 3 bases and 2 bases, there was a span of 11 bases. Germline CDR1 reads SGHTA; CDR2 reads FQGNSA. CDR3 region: CASSFAGLGNQPQHF. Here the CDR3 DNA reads TGTGCCAGCAGCTTCGCAGGGTTAGGCAATCAGCCCCAGCATTTT.

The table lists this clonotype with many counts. DNA of the CDR3: TGTGCCAGTAGAGGGACAGGGTTTCAGCCCCAGCATTTT. This encodes CASRGTGFQPQHF. The V call is TRBV19, the J call TRBJ1-5, with 9 bases lining up with TRBD1. Per germline, CDR1 LNHDA and CDR2 SQIVND (reference sequence). The CDR3 has 13 residues. The V and J ends lost 6 bases and 6 bases, in that order; junction bases with no gene match: 3.

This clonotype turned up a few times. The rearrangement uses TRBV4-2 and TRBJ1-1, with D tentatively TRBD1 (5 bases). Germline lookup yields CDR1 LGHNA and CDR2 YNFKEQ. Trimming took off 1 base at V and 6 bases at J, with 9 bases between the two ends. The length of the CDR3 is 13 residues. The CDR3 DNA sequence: TGTGCCAGCAGCCAAGCGGGGGGTGCTGAAGCTTTCTTT. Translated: CASSQAGGAEAFF.

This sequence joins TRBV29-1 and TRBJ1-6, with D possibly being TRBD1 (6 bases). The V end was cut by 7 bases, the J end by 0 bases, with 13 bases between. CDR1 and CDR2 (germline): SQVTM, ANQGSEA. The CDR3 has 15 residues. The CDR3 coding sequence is TGCAGCGCCAAGGACAGCAGCTCCTATAATTCACCCCTCCACTTT. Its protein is CSAKDSSSYNSPLHF.

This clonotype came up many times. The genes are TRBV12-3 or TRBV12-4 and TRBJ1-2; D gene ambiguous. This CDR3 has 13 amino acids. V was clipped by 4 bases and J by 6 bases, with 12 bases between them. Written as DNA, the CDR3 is TGTGCCAGCAGTTCACGAGTTCTAGATGGCTACACCTTC. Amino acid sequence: CASSSRVLDGYTF.

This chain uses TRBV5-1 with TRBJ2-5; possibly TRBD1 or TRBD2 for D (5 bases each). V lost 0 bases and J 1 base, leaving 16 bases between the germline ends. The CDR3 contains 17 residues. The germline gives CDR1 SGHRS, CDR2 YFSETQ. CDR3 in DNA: TGCGCCAGCAGCTTGGCAGGGCGTTCTGGGGGCCAAGAGACCCAGTACTTC. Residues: CASSLAGRSGGQETQYF.

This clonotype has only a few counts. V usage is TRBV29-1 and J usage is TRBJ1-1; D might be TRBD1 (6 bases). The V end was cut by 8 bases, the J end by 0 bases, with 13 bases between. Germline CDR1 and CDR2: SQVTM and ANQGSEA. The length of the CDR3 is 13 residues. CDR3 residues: CSLGGRMNTEAFF. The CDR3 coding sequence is TGCAGCCTAGGGGGGAGGATGAACACTGAAGCTTTCTTT.

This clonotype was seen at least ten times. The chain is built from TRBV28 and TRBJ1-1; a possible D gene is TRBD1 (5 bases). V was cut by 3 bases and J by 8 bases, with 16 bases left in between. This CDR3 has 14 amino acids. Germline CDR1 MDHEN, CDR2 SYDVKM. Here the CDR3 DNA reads TGTGCCAGCAGTTTCCAAAGGGGAAGGGAGGAAGCTTTCTTT. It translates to CASSFQRGREEAFF.

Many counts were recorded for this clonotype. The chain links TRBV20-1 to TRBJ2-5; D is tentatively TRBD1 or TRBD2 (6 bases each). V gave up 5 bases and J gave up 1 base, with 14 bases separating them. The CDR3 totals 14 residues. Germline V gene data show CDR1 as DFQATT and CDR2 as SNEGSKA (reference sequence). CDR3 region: CSARRGDGQETQYF. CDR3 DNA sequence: TGCAGTGCTCGAAGGGGGGACGGCCAAGAGACCCAGTACTTC.

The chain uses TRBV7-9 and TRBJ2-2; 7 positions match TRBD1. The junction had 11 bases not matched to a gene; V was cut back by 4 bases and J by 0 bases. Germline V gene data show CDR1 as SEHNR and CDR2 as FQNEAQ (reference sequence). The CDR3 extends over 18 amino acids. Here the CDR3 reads CASSSLGQAIPNTGELFF. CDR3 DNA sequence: TGTGCCAGCAGCTCACTAGGACAGGCGATACCGAACACCGGGGAGCTGTTTTTT.

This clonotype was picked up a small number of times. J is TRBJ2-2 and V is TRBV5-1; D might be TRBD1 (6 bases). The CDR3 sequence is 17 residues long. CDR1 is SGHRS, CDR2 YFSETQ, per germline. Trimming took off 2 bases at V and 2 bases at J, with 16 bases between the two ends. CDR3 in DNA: TGCGCCAGCAGCTTATTTACAGGGAACTTAAACACCGGGGAGCTGTTTTTT. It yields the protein CASSLFTGNLNTGELFF. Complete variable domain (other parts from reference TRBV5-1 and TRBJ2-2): KAGVTQTPRYLIKTRGQQVTLSCSPISGHRSVSWYQQTPGQGLQFLFEYFSETQRNKGNFPGRFSGRQFSNSRSEMNVSTLELGDSALYLCASSLFTGNLNTGELFFGEGSRLTVL.

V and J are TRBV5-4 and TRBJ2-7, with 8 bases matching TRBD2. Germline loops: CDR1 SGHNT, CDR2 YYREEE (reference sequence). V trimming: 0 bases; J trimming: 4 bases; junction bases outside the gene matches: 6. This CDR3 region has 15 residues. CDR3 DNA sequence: TGTGCCAGCAGCTTGGTTCGGGGGGGCCGGTACGAGCAGTACGTC. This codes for CASSLVRGGRYEQYV.

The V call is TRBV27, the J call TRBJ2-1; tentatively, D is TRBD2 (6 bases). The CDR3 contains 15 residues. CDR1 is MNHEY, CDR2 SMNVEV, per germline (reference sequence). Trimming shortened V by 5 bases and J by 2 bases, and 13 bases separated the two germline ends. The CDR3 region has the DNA TGTGCCAGCAGTCGAATTAGCGGTACCTACAATGAGCAGTTCTTC. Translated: CASSRISGTYNEQFF.

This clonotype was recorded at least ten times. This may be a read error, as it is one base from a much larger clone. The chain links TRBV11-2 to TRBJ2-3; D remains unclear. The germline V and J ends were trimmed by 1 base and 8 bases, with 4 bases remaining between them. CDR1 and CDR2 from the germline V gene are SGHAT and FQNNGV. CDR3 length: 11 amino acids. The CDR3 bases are TGTGCCAGCAGCTTAGGGGTTACGCAGTATTTT. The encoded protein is CASSLGVTQYF.

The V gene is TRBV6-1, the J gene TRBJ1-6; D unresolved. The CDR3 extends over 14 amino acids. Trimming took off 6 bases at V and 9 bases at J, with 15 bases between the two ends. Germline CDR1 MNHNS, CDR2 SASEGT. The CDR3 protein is CASSPGLKSSPLHF. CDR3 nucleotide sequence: TGTGCCAGCAGCCCAGGTCTCAAAAGTTCACCCCTCCACTTT.